This T cell receptor (beta chain) was observed in a study of blood T cell repertoires in COVID-19 (dated by TCRdb to about 2020). With regard to the full study: Collaborator samples came from the United States, Italy and Spain and covered acute and convalescent phases of COVID-19. The prospective study material was composed of cDNA or gDNA derived from T cells, B-cell-depleted T cells, or PBMCs. Subjects who had been exposed to COVID-19, were actively infected with it, or had recovered from it provided the deeply sampled blood TCRbeta repertoires that made up the dataset. A freely available public database, intended as a resource for researchers studying the immune response to SARS-CoV-2, is where the repertoires were released. Samples were obtained from the ongoing ImmuneRACE study (first 160 participants) and from about 1,300 subjects provided by 6 global collaborators. Sample metadata almost always included a de-identified subject ID, COVID-19 status, age in years and sex. Where available, HLA class I and class II types were taken from metadata supplied by the sample provider and were not determined by assay-based typing. Study-wide findings and limitations: The quantity of clinical and demographic metadata differed by source and by participant and was supplied without curation.

As to this clone: It has no known antigen specificity. Within one base of it there is no much larger clone, and no base qualities were kept.

TCRbeta CDR3 regions were amplified from genomic DNA using the immunoSEQ Assay, a bias-controlled multiplex PCR. The original methods were these. The number of nucleated cells in each sample was estimated by amplification of reference gene primers within the assay. Sequence reads were collapsed and filtered to measure the absolute abundance of every unique TCRbeta CDR3 rearrangement. For each sample, productive Simpson clonality was calculated as the square root of Simpson's diversity index across productive rearrangements. The table was pulled from immuneACCESS by TCRdb, which kept in-frame rearrangements only. Such tables lose some clones; where checked, under half of the loss comes from unresolved V genes, and the rest has no known cause. The V and J calls and clone size come from that table; D and trimming were worked out from the DNA. The sample records 240,000 or so clones, about 88% of which are singletons. The ten top clones hold 6% to 9% of the sample.

As encoded in the germline V gene, CDR1 is ENHRY while CDR2 is SYGVKD. Germline trimming amounts to 5 bases on V and 6 bases on J, with 1 as the count of junction bases outside the gene matches. The CDR3 measures 12 amino acids from cysteine to phenylalanine. CDR3 DNA only is kept here, 36 bases in frame from base 1. The collaborating institutions used their own protocols to collect whole blood in K2EDTA tubes. Collaborator samples were shipped for TCRbeta analysis as frozen whole blood, isolated PBMCs, or DNA extracted from either sample type. Sequenced: peripheral blood. In this chain, TRBV10-3 is recombined with TRBJ1-2; 9 central bases correspond to TRBD1. The receptor was derived from an older woman with active or convalescent COVID-19. DNA sequence: TGTGCCATCAGTAGGGACAGGGATGGCTACACCTTC. It translates to CAISRDRDGYTF.